This T cell receptor (beta chain) was obtained from a study of post-analysis software for immune sequencing data. At the level of the study: Relapsing-remitting, secondary progressive and progressive-relapsing courses of multiple sclerosis were included.

Every TCR beta cDNA library bore unique molecular identifiers. TCRdb independently ran MiXCR on the PCR reads; one entry per CDR3 protein. There are 250,000 to 300,000 distinct CDR3 sequences in the sample; 35% to 40% occur only once, and more than 4% lies in the top ten. This clonotype was counted only a few times. Its matching antigen is unknown. Broader study findings: Significantly decreased normalized Chao1 diversity was recorded for multiple sclerosis patients relative to controls.

Input material: blood. This TCR came from a girl aged 10 to 17 with multiple sclerosis.

CDR3 nucleotide sequence: TGTGCCAGCAGTTACTCGATTGGCGGGGGGGATAACAATGAGCAGTTCTTC. It codes for CASSYSIGGGDNNEQFF. The V call is TRBV6-5, the J call TRBJ2-1, with 9 bases that match TRBD2. The CDR3 runs 17 residues. Germline V CDR1 and CDR2: MNHEY, SVGAGI. The junction had 8 bases not matched to a gene; V was cut back by 0 bases and J by 5 bases.